Detailed here is one TCR beta chain. Sequencing was performed with immunoSEQ multiplex PCR; in TCRdb, only in-frame clones are kept and a portion is missing. The data hold about 71,000 clones, with around 97% observed a single time. Trimming pared 3 bases from V and 5 bases from J, leaving 7 bases between. Germline-derived CDR1 and CDR2 are SGHDN and FVKESK. This CDR3 comprises 13 residues. The record originates from a study of technical replicates of blood from several donors. This sequence was found in a human donor in good health. Material for sequencing was T cells isolated from PBMCs. The V and J genes are TRBV14 and TRBJ2-2; no clear D. The CDR3 DNA is TGTGCCAGCAGCCAGGAGTGGACCGGGGAGCTGTTTTTT. It encodes CASSQEWTGELFF.